The rows below give T cell receptor beta chains drawn from one sample of a study of T-cell reconstitution after alpha-beta-depleted transplantation in children. One entry per CDR3 protein results from TCRdb running MiXCR on the PCR reads. The table records some 440,000 distinct CDR3 sequences, around 15% of them present only once. The starting material was PBMCs, mostly from graft donor cells, obtained 360 days after TCRalphabeta/CD19-depleted stem cell transplant. The receptors shown here come from a boy under three years old who had a stem cell transplant for Wiskott-Aldrich syndrome, so the T cells may come from the graft donor. The conserved cysteine and the conserved F or W are not part of the CDR3 here.

TRBV7-9	TRBJ2-5	ASSSRLGGQETQY
TRBV11-2	TRBJ2-3	ASSLEGRAADTQY
TRBV5-6	TRBJ2-7	ASSLRAGYYEQY
TRBV15	TRBJ2-3	ATSSRDFSTDTQY
TRBV28	TRBJ2-4	ASSLLAGLAKNIQY
TRBV30	TRBJ2-1	ARPGLAGGYNEQF
TRBV29-1	TRBJ2-5	SVASGFQETQY
TRBV2	TRBJ2-5	ASRNGETQY
TRBV5-1	TRBJ1-4	ASTPHYQGAGEKLF
TRBV29-1	TRBJ2-5	SSQLRGTQY
TRBV5-1	TRBJ2-3	ASSFLPGTSGTDTQY